This is a list of T cell receptor beta chains from one sample in a study of cytomegalovirus exposure and HLA in healthy donors. Assay used: immunoSEQ multiplex PCR; TCRdb lists only in-frame clones, some missing. Of some 110,000 clones detected, approximately 79% appear once; the ten largest clones hold about 16%. Material for sequencing was PBMCs. The receptors were sampled from a man aged 50 to 60 in good health and CMV-seropositive. Both conserved end residues are part of each CDR3. Clone size is stated in some rows and not others, as once, few, many or a class when expanded.

clone_size: -
cdr3_length: 12
v_call: TRBV7-2
cdr3_aa: CASSLQGYGYTF

clone_size: -
cdr3_length: 16
v_call: TRBV18
cdr3_aa: CASSTLTSGSTDTQYF

clone_size: -
cdr3_length: 17
v_call: TRBV7-9
cdr3_aa: CASRPGQGRARSYEQYF

clone_size: -
cdr3_length: 15
v_call: TRBV28
cdr3_aa: CASNREAGDTDTQYF

clone_size: -
cdr3_length: 17
v_call: TRBV4-2
cdr3_aa: CASSQGYDRGKDQPQHF

clone_size: -
cdr3_length: 15
v_call: TRBV15
cdr3_aa: CATSRGGTGNTEAFF

clone_size: -
cdr3_length: 13
v_call: TRBV19
cdr3_aa: CASGVAGAYEQYF

clone_size: once
cdr3_length: 11
v_call: TRBV6-1
cdr3_aa: CASSPQTGQFF

clone_size: -
cdr3_length: 14
v_call: TRBV6-1
cdr3_aa: CASSRQATNEKLFF

clone_size: -
cdr3_length: 13
v_call: TRBV10-3
cdr3_aa: CAISATGDTEAFF

clone_size: -
cdr3_length: 13
v_call: TRBV18
cdr3_aa: CASSPTGLAEAFF

clone_size: few
cdr3_length: 14
v_call: TRBV5-6
cdr3_aa: CASSLYPTNQPQHF

clone_size: -
cdr3_length: 14
v_call: TRBV2
cdr3_aa: CASSIAGGTDTQYF

clone_size: -
cdr3_length: 11
v_call: TRBV2
cdr3_aa: CASGQTYGGNF

clone_size: -
cdr3_length: 16
v_call: TRBV7-9
cdr3_aa: CASSLRSGMGENEQFF

clone_size: -
cdr3_length: 13
v_call: TRBV2
cdr3_aa: CASRGTVQETQYF

clone_size: -
cdr3_length: 15
v_call: TRBV27
cdr3_aa: CASSLIGTGDGEQYF

clone_size: -
cdr3_length: 15
v_call: TRBV5-1
cdr3_aa: CASSSTGGPIDTQYF

clone_size: -
cdr3_length: 15
v_call: TRBV6-5
cdr3_aa: CASSRLQGTNEKLFF

clone_size: -
cdr3_length: 18
v_call: TRBV4-1
cdr3_aa: CASSQGRGQFRSGNTIYF

clone_size: -
cdr3_length: 15
v_call: TRBV10-3
cdr3_aa: CAISEMGGGSDRYTF

clone_size: -
cdr3_length: 16
v_call: TRBV7-9
cdr3_aa: CASSVNTGPRGYGYTF

clone_size: -
cdr3_length: 14
v_call: TRBV27
cdr3_aa: CASSWDRGLYEQYF

clone_size: few
cdr3_length: 14
v_call: TRBV19
cdr3_aa: CASSLIGVQETQYF

clone_size: few
cdr3_length: 15
v_call: TRBV7-9
cdr3_aa: CASSLMGLAGTSQYF

clone_size: -
cdr3_length: 14
v_call: TRBV7-9
cdr3_aa: CASSLGQGFDGYTF

clone_size: -
cdr3_length: 15
v_call: TRBV7-8
cdr3_aa: CASSLGGFSSYEQYF

clone_size: -
cdr3_length: 18
v_call: TRBV15
cdr3_aa: CATSRSLVGSGGRETQYF

clone_size: -
cdr3_length: 13
v_call: TRBV6-5
cdr3_aa: CAGYDRCVETQYF

clone_size: -
cdr3_length: 13
v_call: TRBV5-1
cdr3_aa: CASSLQGQYEQYF

clone_size: -
cdr3_length: 14
v_call: TRBV6-5
cdr3_aa: CASSVTGKADEAFF

clone_size: -
cdr3_length: 14
v_call: TRBV5-5
cdr3_aa: CASSSARVSETQYF

clone_size: -
cdr3_length: 17
v_call: TRBV4-1
cdr3_aa: CASSQDPGPYSGDTIYF

clone_size: -
cdr3_length: 13
v_call: TRBV27
cdr3_aa: CASSFVGSYEQYF

clone_size: -
cdr3_length: 16
v_call: TRBV5-1
cdr3_aa: CASSLEPGGRNQPQHF

clone_size: once
cdr3_length: 15
v_call: TRBV18
cdr3_aa: CASSPPPTGNEKLFF

clone_size: -
cdr3_length: 13
v_call: TRBV4-1
cdr3_aa: CASSRDSLGSYTF

clone_size: -
cdr3_length: 17
v_call: TRBV27
cdr3_aa: CASSSPRGASGADTQYF

clone_size: -
cdr3_length: 14
v_call: TRBV4-3
cdr3_aa: CASSQDPVSYEQYF

clone_size: few
cdr3_length: 15
v_call: TRBV6-4
cdr3_aa: CASSVLGGAGDTQYF

clone_size: -
cdr3_length: 12
v_call: TRBV7-9
cdr3_aa: CASSSNNQPQHF

clone_size: -
cdr3_length: 13
v_call: TRBV18
cdr3_aa: CASSTSGGHEQYF

clone_size: -
cdr3_length: 15
v_call: TRBV4-1
cdr3_aa: CASSQPLSRNSPLHF

clone_size: few
cdr3_length: 16
v_call: TRBV5-4
cdr3_aa: CASSPSGHSSYNEQFF

clone_size: once
cdr3_length: 13
v_call: TRBV19
cdr3_aa: CASSIQESYEQYF

clone_size: once
cdr3_length: 16
v_call: TRBV5-1
cdr3_aa: CASSRISGSLGETQYF

clone_size: -
cdr3_length: 15
v_call: TRBV4-1
cdr3_aa: CASRLAVSSYNEQFF

clone_size: -
cdr3_length: 13
v_call: TRBV6-6
cdr3_aa: CASSSTGADTQYF

clone_size: -
cdr3_length: 14
v_call: TRBV7-9
cdr3_aa: CASSPRDRDYEQYF

clone_size: -
cdr3_length: 14
v_call: TRBV19
cdr3_aa: CASSSSGRIDEQFF

clone_size: -
cdr3_length: 15
v_call: TRBV6-5
cdr3_aa: CASSETGGSGYTQYF

clone_size: -
cdr3_length: 16
v_call: TRBV29-1
cdr3_aa: CSVERDTGLNAYEQYF

clone_size: -
cdr3_length: 15
v_call: TRBV7-9
cdr3_aa: CASSLAQISGNTIYF

clone_size: -
cdr3_length: 13
v_call: TRBV11-2
cdr3_aa: CASSLGLYNEQFF

clone_size: -
cdr3_length: 15
v_call: TRBV6-1
cdr3_aa: CASSGHSGSSEKLFF

clone_size: -
cdr3_length: 16
v_call: TRBV6-7
cdr3_aa: CASNPCLGEVKNIQYF

clone_size: -
cdr3_length: 18
v_call: TRBV7-9
cdr3_aa: CASRLAGGRLGDTGELFF

clone_size: -
cdr3_length: 15
v_call: TRBV5-1
cdr3_aa: CASSLLGLSNNEQFF

clone_size: -
cdr3_length: 15
v_call: TRBV5-6
cdr3_aa: CASSPPSGQFTGYTF

clone_size: -
cdr3_length: 17
v_call: TRBV18
cdr3_aa: CASSPVVGQGPTYEQYF